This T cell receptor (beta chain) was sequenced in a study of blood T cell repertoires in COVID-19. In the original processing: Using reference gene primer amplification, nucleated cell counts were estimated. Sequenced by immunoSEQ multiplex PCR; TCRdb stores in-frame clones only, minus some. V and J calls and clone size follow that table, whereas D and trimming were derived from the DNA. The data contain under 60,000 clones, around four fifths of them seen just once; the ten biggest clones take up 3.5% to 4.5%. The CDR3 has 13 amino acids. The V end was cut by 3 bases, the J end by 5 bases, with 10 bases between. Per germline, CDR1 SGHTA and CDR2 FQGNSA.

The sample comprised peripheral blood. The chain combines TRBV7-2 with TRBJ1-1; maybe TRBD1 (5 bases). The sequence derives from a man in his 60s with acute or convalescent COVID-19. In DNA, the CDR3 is TGTGCCAGCAGCTTCAAGGGGAGGACTGAAGCTTTCTTT. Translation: CASSFKGRTEAFF.